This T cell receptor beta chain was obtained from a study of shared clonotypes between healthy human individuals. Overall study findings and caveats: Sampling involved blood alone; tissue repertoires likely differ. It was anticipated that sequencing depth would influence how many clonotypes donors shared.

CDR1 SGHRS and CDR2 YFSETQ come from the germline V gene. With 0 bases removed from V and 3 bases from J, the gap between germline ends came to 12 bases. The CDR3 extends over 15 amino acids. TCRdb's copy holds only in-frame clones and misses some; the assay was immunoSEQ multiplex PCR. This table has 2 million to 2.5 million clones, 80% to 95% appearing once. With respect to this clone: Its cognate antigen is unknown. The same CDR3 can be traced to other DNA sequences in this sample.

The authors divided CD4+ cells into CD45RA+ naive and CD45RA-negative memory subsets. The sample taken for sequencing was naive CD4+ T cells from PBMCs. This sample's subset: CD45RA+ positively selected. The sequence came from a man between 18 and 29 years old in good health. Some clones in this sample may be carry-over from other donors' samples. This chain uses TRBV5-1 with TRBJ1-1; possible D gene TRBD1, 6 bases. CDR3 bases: TGCGCCAGCAGCTTGGTCGGGGGGCGCGACACTGAAGCTTTCTTT. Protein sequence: CASSLVGGRDTEAFF.